Listed here are 26 T cell receptor beta chains from one sample, sequenced in a study of identical twins. TCRdb re-called the 5' RACE reads through MiXCR, storing one row per CDR3 protein. Altogether around 1.7 million distinct CDR3 sequences are present, around 29% being singletons, with the ten largest covering 0.25% to 0.3%. Material for sequencing was cord blood. Receptors were obtained from a newborn girl in good health.

This clonotype has at least ten counts. V is TRBV24-1 and J is TRBJ2-1; 9 positions agree with TRBD2. The ends lost 0 bases at V and 7 bases at J; junction bases unmatched: 12. The germline CDR1 and CDR2 sequences are KGHDR and SFDVKD. The CDR3 loop spans 18 amino acids. In DNA form, the CDR3 reads TGTGCCACCAGTGATTTGAGTATAGCGGGAGATATCGGGAATGAGCAGTTCTTC. Translated: CATSDLSIAGDIGNEQFF.

In this sample, this clonotype turned up a few times. The V and J genes are TRBV18 and TRBJ2-7; 8 bases are a match to TRBD2. The CDR3 is 15 amino acids. CDR1 and CDR2 from the germline V gene are KGHSH and LQKENI. The junction had 11 bases not matched to a gene; V was cut back by 3 bases and J by 7 bases. CDR3: CASSPERGRDNEQYF. As DNA, the CDR3 is TGTGCCAGCTCACCCGAGCGGGGGAGGGACAATGAGCAGTACTTC.

The table lists this clonotype with many counts. V gene TRBV21-1 combines with J gene TRBJ2-5. TRBV21-1 constitutes a pseudogene. This CDR3 has 12 residues. The CDR3 spells CASSKARGTQYF. CDR3 sequence (DNA): TGTGCCAGCAGCAAAGCTCGAGGGACCCAGTACTTC.

This clonotype was observed a few times. This chain connects TRBV20-1 to TRBJ2-1; D unclear. The germline V and J ends were trimmed by 2 bases and 2 bases, with 10 bases remaining between them. The germline gives CDR1 DFQATT, CDR2 SNEGSKA (reference sequence). The CDR3 has 14 amino acids. CDR3 nucleotide sequence: TGCAGTGCTAGACCTCCGAGTACCTACAATGAGCAGTTCTTC. Its protein is CSARPPSTYNEQFF.

V usage is TRBV20-1 and J usage is TRBJ2-3, with TRBD2 matching 8 bases. This CDR3 is 15 amino acids long. J lost 2 bases, V lost 3 bases, and 7 bases had no gene match. Germline V gene lookup returns CDR1 DFQATT and CDR2 SNEGSKA (reference sequence). The CDR3 is CSASFTSGPTDTQYF. CDR3 bases: TGCAGTGCTAGCTTTACTAGCGGCCCCACAGATACGCAGTATTTT.

This chain joins TRBV6-5 and TRBJ1-5; maybe TRBD1 (5 bases). The V end was cut by 5 bases, the J end by 2 bases, with 13 bases between. CDR1 and CDR2 from the germline V gene are MNHEY and SVGAGI. This CDR3 has 15 residues. The DNA for the CDR3 is TGTGCCAGCAGTCCTGGGGGTCCGGGCAATCAGCCCCAGCATTTT. Its protein product is CASSPGGPGNQPQHF.

The chain has TRBV7-2 and TRBJ2-5, with 8 bases that match TRBD1. The V and J ends lost 7 bases and 4 bases, in that order; junction bases with no gene match: 14. This CDR3 comprises 16 residues. CDR1 is SGHTA and CDR2 is FQGNSA in the germline V gene. CDR3 protein: CASIPDRGLATETQYF. The CDR3 bases are TGTGCCAGCATTCCCGACAGGGGTCTAGCGACAGAGACCCAGTACTTC.

The chain recombines TRBV20-1 with TRBJ2-4, with 10 bases that match TRBD2. Germline V lookup: CDR1 DFQATT, CDR2 SNEGSKA (reference sequence). V was clipped by 0 bases and J by 3 bases; unmatched bases: 14. This CDR3 has 19 amino acids. CDR3 residues: CSARDPISGRVPRKNIQYF. The CDR3 nucleotides are TGCAGTGCTAGAGATCCGATCAGCGGGAGGGTTCCACGCAAAAACATTCAGTACTTC.

This sequence joins TRBV2 and TRBJ2-3; 7 positions agree with TRBD2. V gave up 8 bases and J gave up 0 bases; unmatched junction bases: 8. The V gene's germline CDR1 is SNHLY and CDR2 FYNNEI. The CDR3 runs to 15 residues. The CDR3 spells CASRSGISSTDTQYF. The CDR3 nucleotides read TGTGCCAGCCGAAGCGGGATATCTAGCACAGATACGCAGTATTTT.

Only a few counts were recorded for this clonotype. A read error is possible here, since a much larger clone lies one base away. The chain couples TRBV7-7 to TRBJ2-1; perhaps TRBD2 as D (6 bases). Trimming took 4 bases from V and 4 from J, leaving 8 bases between them. This CDR3 has 13 amino acids. Looked up from germline, CDR1 is SSHAT and CDR2 is FNYEAQ (reference sequence). The CDR3 protein is CASSWGLYNEQFF. The CDR3 DNA reads as TGTGCCAGCAGCTGGGGACTTTACAATGAGCAGTTCTTC.

This clonotype has only a few counts. The chain links TRBV20-1 to TRBJ1-1; 8 bases align to TRBD1. Germline V gene lookup returns CDR1 DFQATT and CDR2 SNEGSKA (reference sequence). After removal of 2 bases from V and 1 base from J, the junction contained 3 bases not matched to a gene. The length of the CDR3 is 14 residues. CDR3: CSARSGTGNTEAFF. The DNA for the CDR3 is TGCAGTGCTAGAAGCGGGACAGGGAACACTGAAGCTTTCTTT.

This clonotype has only a few counts. The V and J genes are TRBV5-1 and TRBJ2-7; 10 bases map to TRBD2. The CDR3 has 15 residues. V was pared by 0 bases and J by 3 bases, with 3 bases of the junction left unmatched. The germline gives CDR1 SGHRS, CDR2 YFSETQ. The chain's CDR3 is CASSLASGGYYEQYF. DNA of the CDR3: TGCGCCAGCAGCTTGGCTAGCGGGGGCTACTACGAGCAGTACTTC.

This clonotype was picked up a small number of times. The chain is built from TRBV25-1 and TRBJ2-7, with 7 bases matching TRBD1. CDR3 length: 16 residues. The ends lost 3 bases at V and 4 bases at J; junction bases unmatched: 12. CDR1 and CDR2 from the germline V gene are MGHDK and SYGVNS. Written as DNA, the CDR3 is TGTGCCAGCAGTGACGCTACCGGGGACAGCCTTTACGAGCAGTACTTC. Its protein product is CASSDATGDSLYEQYF.

The V call is TRBV20-1, the J call TRBJ2-1; maybe TRBD2 (6 bases). The V gene lost 7 bases and the J gene lost 2 bases, with 9 bases spanning the gap. The CDR3 sequence is 12 residues long. The V gene's germline CDR1 is DFQATT and CDR2 SNEGSKA (reference sequence). The CDR3 DNA reads TGCAGTGGGCGGGGCACCTACAATGAGCAGTTCTTC. Translation: CSGRGTYNEQFF.

This chain joins TRBV12-3 or TRBV12-4 and TRBJ1-5; D not certain. The length of the CDR3 is 15 residues. Trimming cost V 5 bases and J 1 base, with 12 bases left between them. The CDR3 here is CASSPVGWSNQPQHF. The DNA of the CDR3 is TGTGCCAGCAGTCCGGTAGGATGGAGCAATCAGCCCCAGCATTTT.

This chain uses TRBV28 with TRBJ1-1; D gene ambiguous. The CDR3 spans 19 residues. The V end lost 6 bases, the J end lost 1 base, and 27 bases lay between the germline ends. Germline assignment: CDR1 MDHEN and CDR2 SYDVKM. In DNA, the CDR3 is TGTGCCAGCAGATCACCAGGTTTTTTGGAGGCAAGCTGGAACACTGAAGCTTTCTTT. Amino acids: CASRSPGFLEASWNTEAFF.

As concerns this clonotype: Mismatch with germline at one junction end may stem from a read error. The chain recombines TRBV4-2 with TRBJ1-5, with 8 bases lining up with TRBD1. Germline V gives CDR1 LGHNA, CDR2 YNFKEQ. The CDR3 sequence is 14 residues long. The DNA for the CDR3 is TGTGCCGGCAGCCCTAGGACAGGGCGCCAGCCCCAGCATTTT. It codes for CAGSPRTGRQPQHF.

V and J are TRBV20-1 and TRBJ2-1; 10 bases map to TRBD2. The V gene's germline CDR1 is DFQATT and CDR2 SNEGSKA (reference sequence). The CDR3 is 15 residues long. V shed 4 bases, J shed 6 bases, and the junction held 9 bases outside the gene matches. The CDR3 region is CSAKTGLAAPNEQFF. The CDR3, as DNA: TGCAGTGCTAAAACTGGACTAGCGGCCCCCAATGAGCAGTTCTTC.

Comment on this clonotype: It is unclear where the CDR3 begins or ends on the DNA, so no DNA is shown, and the CDR3 is as TCRdb lists it. The chain is built from TRBV3-1 and TRBJ2-2; the table's D call, TRBD2, has no DNA check behind it. The CDR3 spans 23 amino acids, including both terminal residues. CDR1 and CDR2 from the germline V gene are LGHDT and YNNKEL (reference sequence). CDR3 region: CASSQEGGADGYTFGSGTGELFF.

This clonotype was counted only a few times. This chain connects TRBV28 to TRBJ2-3, with unresolved D. Germline-derived CDR1 and CDR2 are MDHEN and SYDVKM. The CDR3 has 14 residues. V was clipped by 7 bases and J by 0 bases, with 11 bases between them. CDR3 DNA: TGTGCCAGCAACTCCGATCGCAGCACAGATACGCAGTATTTT. The encoded protein is CASNSDRSTDTQYF.

This clonotype appeared a few times. The V and J genes are TRBV3-1 and TRBJ2-3, with D tentatively TRBD2 (6 bases). The CDR3 has 19 amino acids. Trimming removed 0 bases at V and 0 bases at J, with 19 bases between. CDR1 LGHDT and CDR2 YNNKEL come from the germline V gene (reference sequence). Here the CDR3 DNA reads TGTGCCAGCAGCCAAGATCCCGGCCTTTGGGAGGCTAGCACAGATACGCAGTATTTT. Translation gives CASSQDPGLWEASTDTQYF.

This clonotype was detected ten times or more. This chain joins TRBV7-9 and TRBJ2-1, with D possibly TRBD2 on 5 matching bases. The CDR3 is made up of 14 amino acids. Germline V gene lookup returns CDR1 SEHNR and CDR2 FQNEAQ (reference sequence). V gave up 5 bases and J gave up 3 bases, with 11 bases separating them. In nucleotides, the CDR3 is TGTGCCAGCAGCCCACGGACTGACTACAATGAGCAGTTCTTC. It encodes CASSPRTDYNEQFF. The full variable domain, with the rest looked up from reference TRBV7-9 and TRBJ2-1, is DTGVSQNPRHKITKRGQNVTFRCDPISEHNRLYWYRQTLGQGPEFLTYFQNEAQLEKSRLLSDRFSAERPKGSFSTLEIQRTEQGDSAMYLCASSPRTDYNEQFFGPGTRLTVL.

J is TRBJ2-7 and V is TRBV10-3; the match to TRBD2 covers 14 bases. With the DNA end fitting TRBJ2-5 better, the J assignment may be wrong. Germline V CDR1 and CDR2: ENHRY, SYGVKD. The CDR3 has 17 amino acids. This chain's CDR3 is CAISDLGTSGGGETQYF. CDR3 bases: TGTGCCATCAGTGATCTGGGGACTAGCGGGGGAGGAGAGACCCAGTACTTC.

V usage is TRBV6-1 and J usage is TRBJ1-2; D perhaps matches TRBD1 (6 bases). V shed 8 bases and J shed 2 bases, with 15 bases lying between them. CDR3 length equals 14 residues. Germline CDR1 and CDR2: MNHNS and SASEGT. The CDR3 region is CASSHVGGNYGYTF. The CDR3, as DNA: TGTGCCAGCTCCCACGTGGGGGGCAACTATGGCTACACCTTC.

This chain uses TRBV20-1 with TRBJ1-5, with D perhaps TRBD1 (6 bases). The V gene's germline CDR1 is DFQATT and CDR2 SNEGSKA (reference sequence). The CDR3 loop spans 15 amino acids. V lost 5 bases and J lost 8, with 22 bases in between. The chain's CDR3 is CSAFIPDRRREPQHF. DNA of the CDR3: TGCAGTGCTTTTATCCCCGACAGGAGGCGTGAGCCCCAGCATTTT.

Written as DNA, the CDR3 is TGTGCCAGCAGTGAGACTAGTCTAGACGAGCAGTACTTC. It encodes CASSETSLDEQYF. V is TRBV2 and J is TRBJ2-7; D may be TRBD2 (6 bases). The CDR3 covers 13 residues. The germline V and J ends were trimmed by 3 bases and 5 bases, with 11 bases remaining between them. Germline values: CDR1 SNHLY, CDR2 FYNNEI.